Shown below are 26 T cell receptor beta chains from a single sample sequenced in a study of cytotoxic CD8 clonotypes in ibrutinib-treated CLL (dated by TCRdb to 2020 to 2022). The library came from the immunoSEQ multiplex PCR assay. TCRdb limited this immuneACCESS table to in-frame rearrangements with V and J called. A share of clones is missing; checked studies link under half to unresolved V genes, and the rest is unexplained. Across this sample there are 110,000 or so clones, with about 50% seen only once. The leading ten clones occupy 37% of the sample. According to the study, the label for this sample's time point signals: approximately 25 months on ibrutinib. Sequenced here: PBMCs, sampled after 24 months of ibrutinib treatment. All receptors come from a human donor with chronic lymphocytic leukemia.

The chain has TRBV2 and TRBJ1-6, with unresolved D. V lost 2 bases and J lost 8, with 7 bases in between. Germline V gives CDR1 SNHLY, CDR2 FYNNEI. CDR3 size: 13 residues. The CDR3: CASSEQPDSPLHF. CDR3 sequence (DNA): TGTGCCAGCAGTGAACAGCCGGATTCACCCCTCCACTTT.

This clone was found a few times. The chain carries TRBV30 and TRBJ1-6; D call uncertain. This CDR3 comprises 12 residues. The ends were cut back, 0 bases at V and 10 bases at J, with 7 bases in the middle. CDR1 and CDR2 from the germline V gene are GTSNPN and SVGIG (reference sequence). This CDR3 is CAWSVRRSPLHF. In DNA form, the CDR3 reads TGTGCCTGGAGTGTGAGGCGATCACCCCTCCACTTT.

The chain combines TRBV6-5 with TRBJ2-6; D unclear. Trimming shortened V by 0 bases and J by 3 bases, and 0 bases separated the two germline ends. This CDR3 region has 13 residues. Germline assignment: CDR1 MNHEY and CDR2 SVGAGI. In nucleotides, the CDR3 is TGTGCCAGCAGTTACTCTGGGGCCAACGTCCTGACTTTC. Its protein product is CASSYSGANVLTF.

This clone was seen a handful of times. V is TRBV13 and J is TRBJ1-2, with unresolved D. This CDR3 has 12 residues. Trimming removed 3 bases from V and 8 bases from J, with 10 bases in between. Germline assignment: CDR1 PRHDT and CDR2 FYEKMQ (reference sequence). CDR3 sequence: CASSFGRGGYTF. CDR3 coding DNA: TGTGCCAGCAGCTTCGGACGGGGAGGCTACACCTTC. The full variable domain, completed using reference TRBV13 and TRBJ1-2, is AAGVIQSPRHLIKEKRETATLKCYPIPRHDTVYWYQQGPGQDPQFLISFYEKMQSDKGSIPDRFSAQQFSDYHSELNMSSLELGDSALYFCASSFGRGGYTFGSGTRLTVV.

The table lists this clone with a few counts. Different DNA sequences within this sample yield the same CDR3. The CDR3 loop reads CASSLGGNSYEQYF. The CDR3 coding sequence is TGCGCCAGCAGCTTGGGAGGCAACTCCTACGAGCAGTACTTC. V gene TRBV5-1 combines with J gene TRBJ2-7; D ambiguous. The CDR3 spans 14 residues. Looked up from germline, CDR1 is SGHRS and CDR2 is YFSETQ. The V and J ends lost 0 bases and 0 bases respectively, with 7 bases between them.

There are a few counts of this clone. This chain joins TRBV5-1 and TRBJ2-7, with 8 bases aligning to TRBD1. The V gene end was trimmed by 3 bases and the J gene end by 3 bases; junction bases not matched to a gene: 8. The CDR3 spans 15 residues. The V gene's germline CDR1 is SGHRS and CDR2 YFSETQ. The CDR3 nucleotides are TGCGCCAGCAGCTCCGGTGGGGGACAGGACTACGAGCAGTACTTC. It encodes CASSSGGGQDYEQYF.

The chain couples TRBV2 to TRBJ2-2, with 7 bases that match TRBD1. The CDR3 sequence is 15 residues long. Germline V gives CDR1 SNHLY, CDR2 FYNNEI. Trimming took 10 bases from V and 2 from J; bases not matched to a gene: 10. DNA for the CDR3: TGTGCCACCCCCCAGGGGACAGAAAACACCGGGGAGCTGTTTTTT. Residues: CATPQGTENTGELFF.

The chain carries TRBV28 and TRBJ1-2; 7 nucleotides match TRBD1. With V trimmed by 5 bases and J by 4 bases, 7 bases remained unmatched. CDR1 MDHEN and CDR2 SYDVKM come from the germline V gene. This CDR3 region has 14 residues. The CDR3 region has the DNA TGTGCCAGCAGTACCCCAGGGACAGCCTATGGCTACACCTTC. This encodes CASSTPGTAYGYTF.

The rearrangement uses TRBV28 and TRBJ1-6; 7 bases fit TRBD1. Germline CDR1 and CDR2: MDHEN and SYDVKM. V lost 2 bases, J lost 8 bases, and 9 bases stayed unmatched. This CDR3 contains 16 residues. The CDR3 spells CASSLMPRDSYSPLHF. CDR3 sequence (DNA): TGTGCCAGCAGTTTAATGCCCCGGGACAGCTATTCACCCCTCCACTTT.

J is TRBJ1-2 and V is TRBV6-6; unclear D gene. The CDR3 covers 11 residues. CDR1 is MNHNY, CDR2 SVGAGI, per germline (reference sequence). V was trimmed by 6 bases and J by 0 bases, leaving 2 bases between them. CDR3 in amino acids: CASRANYGYTF. The CDR3 bases are TGTGCCAGCAGGGCTAACTATGGCTACACCTTC.

This chain joins TRBV6-6 and TRBJ1-5, with no clear D. The CDR3 is made up of 11 amino acids. Germline V gene lookup returns CDR1 MNHNY and CDR2 SVGAGI (reference sequence). V lost 8 bases and J 7 bases, leaving 9 bases between the germline ends. CDR3 amino acids: CASGFGQPQHF. The CDR3 DNA is TGTGCCAGCGGGTTTGGGCAGCCCCAGCATTTT.

V usage is TRBV4-1 and J usage is TRBJ2-2, with D perhaps matching TRBD2 (6 bases). CDR1 is MGHRA, CDR2 YSYEKL, per germline. The V gene lost 3 bases and the J gene lost 5 bases, with 10 bases spanning the gap. This CDR3 spans 14 amino acids. The CDR3 spells CASSHGGNTGELFF. The CDR3 nucleotides are TGCGCCAGCAGCCACGGAGGGAATACCGGGGAGCTGTTTTTT.

The table lists this clone with a few counts. The chain has TRBV5-4 and TRBJ2-1; D unresolved. V lost 5 bases and J lost 5, with 5 bases in between. CDR1 SGHNT and CDR2 YYREEE come from the germline V gene (reference sequence). This CDR3 is built from 11 residues. The CDR3 spells CASRSDNEQFF. CDR3 nucleotides: TGTGCCAGCAGGTCCGACAATGAGCAGTTCTTC.

In this sample, this clone turned up many times. CDR3: CAWSVGEPSYNEQFF. CDR3 DNA sequence: TGTGCCTGGAGTGTTGGGGAACCGTCCTACAATGAGCAGTTCTTC. The gene calls are TRBV30 and TRBJ2-1; D is unresolved. Trimming pared 0 bases from V and 1 base from J, leaving 10 bases between. The CDR3 has 15 residues. Germline V gives CDR1 GTSNPN, CDR2 SVGIG (reference sequence).

V usage is TRBV7-8 and J usage is TRBJ2-3; D remains unclear. The CDR3 loop spans 15 amino acids. Trimming took off 4 bases at V and 0 bases at J, with 11 bases between the two ends. Germline V gene data show CDR1 as SGHVS and CDR2 as FQNEAQ. The DNA of the CDR3 is TGTGCCAGCAGCTCGAGGATCACTAGCACAGATACGCAGTATTTT. The encoded protein is CASSSRITSTDTQYF.

The chain employs TRBV7-9 and TRBJ2-1; 11 bases fit TRBD2. Germline CDR1 and CDR2: SEHNR and FQNEAQ (reference sequence). This CDR3 contains 15 residues. V shed 5 bases and J 2 bases; nucleotides not matched to a gene: 2. The DNA of the CDR3 is TGTGCCAGCAGCCTTAGCGGGGGGGCCTACAATGAGCAGTTCTTC. This codes for CASSLSGGAYNEQFF.

The V and J genes are TRBV5-1 and TRBJ2-1; 10 positions agree with TRBD1. CDR1 and CDR2 (germline): SGHRS, YFSETQ. This CDR3 comprises 15 residues. The junction had 7 bases not matched to a gene; V was cut back by 3 bases and J by 7 bases. The CDR3 region is CASSSPGTGVNEQFF. In nucleotides, the CDR3 is TGCGCCAGCAGCTCTCCCGGGACAGGGGTTAATGAGCAGTTCTTC.

V is TRBV30 and J is TRBJ2-2; no clear D. Trimming pared 1 base from V and 3 bases from J, leaving 21 bases between. CDR1 is GTSNPN and CDR2 is SVGIG in the germline V gene (reference sequence). The CDR3 extends over 18 amino acids. For the CDR3, the DNA is TGTGCCTGGAGTGGACGGACCTATGGCAGAAGAGACACCGGGGAGCTGTTTTTT. Translating it yields CAWSGRTYGRRDTGELFF. Full variable domain (rest looked up from reference TRBV30 and TRBJ2-2): SQTIHQWPATLVQPVGSPLSLECTVEGTSNPNLYWYRQAAGRGLQLLFYSVGIGQISSEVPQNLSASRPQDRQFILSSKKLLLSDSGFYLCAWSGRTYGRRDTGELFFGEGSRLTVL.

For the CDR3, the DNA is TGTGCCAGCAGTTTGAAACAGGCCGGAGGGACTAATGAAAAACTGTTTTTT. Protein product: CASSLKQAGGTNEKLFF. This chain links TRBV28 with TRBJ1-4; perhaps TRBD1 as D (5 bases). V was cut by 3 bases and J by 2 bases, with 16 bases left in between. CDR1 is MDHEN, CDR2 SYDVKM, per germline. The CDR3 spans 17 residues. Complete variable domain (other parts from reference TRBV28 and TRBJ1-4): DVKVTQSSRYLVKRTGEKVFLECVQDMDHENMFWYRQDPGLGLRLIYFSYDVKMKEKGDIPEGYSVSREKKERFSLILESASTNQTSMYLCASSLKQAGGTNEKLFFGSGTQLSVL.

The chain combines TRBV9 with TRBJ2-1; maybe TRBD2 (6 bases). The V end lost 4 bases, the J end lost 3 bases, and 17 bases lay between the germline ends. CDR1 SGDLS and CDR2 YYNGEE come from the germline V gene. This CDR3 is 16 amino acids long. In DNA form, the CDR3 reads TGTGCCAGCAGCCCCCGTGGAGCGGGTGTCTACAATGAGCAGTTCTTC. Translation: CASSPRGAGVYNEQFF.

The chain is built from TRBV2 and TRBJ1-2; TRBD1 might be the D (6 bases). The V end was cut by 3 bases, the J end by 5 bases, with 10 bases between. The germline V gene encodes CDR1 SNHLY and CDR2 FYNNEI. This CDR3 is built from 13 residues. CDR3 nucleotide sequence: TGTGCCAGCAGTGACAGGGGTGGGTATGGCTACACCTTC. The encoded protein is CASSDRGGYGYTF. Looking up the rest from reference TRBV2 and TRBJ1-2 gives the full variable domain: EPEVTQTPSHQVTQMGQEVILRCVPISNHLYFYWYRQILGQKVEFLVSFYNNEISEKSEIFDDQFSVERPDGSNFTLKIRSTKLEDSAMYFCASSDRGGYGYTFGSGTRLTVV.

The CDR3 loop is CATSYGQGMGEQYF. CDR3 sequence (DNA): TGTGCCACCAGCTACGGACAGGGGATGGGCGAGCAGTACTTC. The chain recombines TRBV15 with TRBJ2-7, with 9 positions matching TRBD1. The CDR3 runs to 14 residues. The V gene end was trimmed by 5 bases and the J gene end by 6 bases; junction bases not matched to a gene: 8. Per the germline V gene, CDR1 is LNHNV and CDR2 is YYDKDF (reference sequence). The full variable domain, completed using reference TRBV15 and TRBJ2-7, is DAMVIQNPRYQVTQFGKPVTLSCSQTLNHNVMYWYQQKSSQAPKLLFHYYDKDFNNEADTPDNFQSRRPNTSFCFLDIRSPGLGDTAMYLCATSYGQGMGEQYFGPGTRLTVT.

This chain links TRBV28 with TRBJ1-5; unclear D gene. Deletions cut 2 bases from V and 0 bases from J, with 8 bases between. Per the germline V gene, CDR1 is MDHEN and CDR2 is SYDVKM. The CDR3 contains 15 residues. In DNA form, the CDR3 reads TGTGCCAGCAGTTTACGAGGGAATAGCAATCAGCCCCAGCATTTT. Translating gives CASSLRGNSNQPQHF.

This clone was counted a few times. The chain carries TRBV19 and TRBJ1-6, with 9 bases fitting TRBD1. The germline CDR1 and CDR2 sequences are LNHDA and SQIVND (reference sequence). The CDR3 has 15 amino acids. Losses at the gene ends were 7 bases for V and 8 bases for J; bases not matched to a gene: 9. CDR3 sequence (DNA): TGTGCCAGTAAGGACCGCGGGACAGGGTATTCACCCCTCCACTTT. Translation gives CASKDRGTGYSPLHF.

Only one count was recorded for this clone. The chain employs TRBV14 and TRBJ2-6, with D hard to call. Trimming stripped 8 bases from V and 1 base from J, with 6 bases between. This CDR3 comprises 13 residues. CDR1 is SGHDN, CDR2 FVKESK, per germline. The CDR3 DNA follows: TGTGCCAGCGGCGTTTCTGGGGCCAACGTCCTGACTTTC. Its translation: CASGVSGANVLTF.

This sequence joins TRBV7-3 and TRBJ2-7, with TRBD1 matching over 10 bases. Germline CDR1 is SGHTA and CDR2 is FQGTGA. The CDR3 has 15 amino acids. J gave up 4 bases and V 5 bases, and 8 bases lay outside the gene matches. CDR3 residues: CASSPETGGEYEQYF. In DNA form, the CDR3 reads TGTGCCAGCAGCCCCGAGACAGGGGGCGAATACGAGCAGTACTTC.